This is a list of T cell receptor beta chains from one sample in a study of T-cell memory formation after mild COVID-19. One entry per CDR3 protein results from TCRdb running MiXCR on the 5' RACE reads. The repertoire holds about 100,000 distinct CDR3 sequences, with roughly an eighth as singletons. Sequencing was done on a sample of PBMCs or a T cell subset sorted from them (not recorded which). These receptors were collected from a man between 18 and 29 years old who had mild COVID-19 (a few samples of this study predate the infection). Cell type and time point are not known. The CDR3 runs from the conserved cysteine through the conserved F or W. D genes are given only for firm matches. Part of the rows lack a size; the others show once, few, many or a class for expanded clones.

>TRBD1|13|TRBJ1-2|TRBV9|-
TGTGCCAACCCCGGGACAGGGGACTATGGCTACACCTTC
CANPGTGDYGYTF
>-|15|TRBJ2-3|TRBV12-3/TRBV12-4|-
TGTGCCAGCAGTTTTGGGGGAGACCTGCTAGATACGCAGTATTTT
CASSFGGDLLDTQYF
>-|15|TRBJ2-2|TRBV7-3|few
TGTGCCAGCAGCCCCTCGGGCACCTACACCGGGGAGCTGTTTTTT
CASSPSGTYTGELFF
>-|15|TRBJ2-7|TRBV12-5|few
TGTGCTAGTGGTTCAACGTCAAGGGCCTCCTACGAGCAGTACTTC
CASGSTSRASYEQYF
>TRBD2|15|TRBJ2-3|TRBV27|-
TGTGCCAGCAGTTTTGGCGGGGGGGCCCCAGATACGCAGTATTTT
CASSFGGGAPDTQYF
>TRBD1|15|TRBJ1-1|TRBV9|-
TGTGCCAGCAGCGTAGGAAAGGGGGCGGACACTGAAGCTTTCTTT
CASSVGKGADTEAFF
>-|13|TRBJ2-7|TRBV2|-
TGTGCCAGCAGAACGGACAGATCCTACGAGCAGTACTTC
CASRTDRSYEQYF
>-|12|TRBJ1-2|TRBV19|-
TGTGCCAGTAGTGAGGGTAACTATGGCTACACCTTC
CASSEGNYGYTF
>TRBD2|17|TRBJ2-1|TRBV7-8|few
TGTGCCAGCAGCTTAGAGGGTAGCGGGGGGGCATACAATGAGCAGTTCTTC
CASSLEGSGGAYNEQFF
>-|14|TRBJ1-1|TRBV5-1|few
TGCGCCAGCAGCTTGGGGGGGACGGGAACTGAAGCTTTCTTT
CASSLGGTGTEAFF
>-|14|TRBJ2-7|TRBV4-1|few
TGCGCCAGCAGCCAAGAGTCAGGACGGGGCGAGCAGTACTTC
CASSQESGRGEQYF
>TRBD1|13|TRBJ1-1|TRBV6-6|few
TGTGCCAGCAGTCCTACAGGGGGGGCTGAAGCTTTCTTT
CASSPTGGAEAFF
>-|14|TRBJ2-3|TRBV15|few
TGTGCCACCAGCAGACACGACAGCACAGATACGCAGTATTTT
CATSRHDSTDTQYF
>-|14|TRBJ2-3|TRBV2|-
TGTGCCAGCAGTGGACGGGACCGCACAGATACGCAGTATTTT
CASSGRDRTDTQYF
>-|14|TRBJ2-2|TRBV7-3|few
TGTGCCAGCAGCCCCAAAAATCGGGACGGGGAGCTGTTTTTT
CASSPKNRDGELFF
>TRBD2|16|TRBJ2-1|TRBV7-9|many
TGTGCCAGCAGCTCCCTGAGGACTAGCGGGTCGAATGAGCAGTTCTTC
CASSSLRTSGSNEQFF
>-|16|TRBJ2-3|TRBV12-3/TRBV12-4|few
TGTGCCAGCAGTTCCCGACAGGTTCGGGGCACAGATACGCAGTATTTT
CASSSRQVRGTDTQYF
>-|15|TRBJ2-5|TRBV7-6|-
TGTGCCAGCAGCTTATATGGACGGCGTGAAGAGACCCAGTACTTC
CASSLYGRREETQYF
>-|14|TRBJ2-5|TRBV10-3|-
TGTGCCATCAGTGACGGAGGGTGGCAAGAGACCCAGTACTTC
CAISDGGWQETQYF
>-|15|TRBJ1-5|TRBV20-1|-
TGCAGTGCTCCCGGGGACTTGGCGAGCAATCAGCCCCAGCATTTT
CSAPGDLASNQPQHF
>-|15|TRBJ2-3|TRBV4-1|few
TGCGCCAGCAGCCCCATCCAGGGCCCCGAAGATACGCAGTATTTT
CASSPIQGPEDTQYF
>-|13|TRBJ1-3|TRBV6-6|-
TGTGCCAGCAGTCTGGACGGAGGAAACACCATATATTTT
CASSLDGGNTIYF
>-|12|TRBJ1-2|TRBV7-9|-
TGTGCCGGCTCCGGGATTGAATATGGCTACACCTTC
CAGSGIEYGYTF
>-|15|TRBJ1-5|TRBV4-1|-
TGCGCCAGCAGCCAAGATCGGCGGGAAGATCAGCCCCAGCATTTT
CASSQDRREDQPQHF
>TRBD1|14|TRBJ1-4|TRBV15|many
TGTGCCACCAGGCCACAGGGGGCGCGGGAAAAACTGTTTTTT
CATRPQGAREKLFF
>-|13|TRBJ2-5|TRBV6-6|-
TGTGCCAGCAGTTACTTCGGGAGAGAGACCCAGTACTTC
CASSYFGRETQYF
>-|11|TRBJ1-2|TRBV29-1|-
TGCAGCGTTGAGCGAGACTATGGCTACACCTTC
CSVERDYGYTF
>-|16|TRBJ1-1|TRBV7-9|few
TGTGCCAGCAGCCCCCCTTCGGCGGGGGACGCCACTGAAGCTTTCTTT
CASSPPSAGDATEAFF
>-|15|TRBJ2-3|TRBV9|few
TGTGCCAGCAGCGTACACCCTTTGGACACAGATACGCAGTATTTT
CASSVHPLDTDTQYF
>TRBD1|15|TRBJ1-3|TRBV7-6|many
TGTGCCAGCAGCCCAACCGGGACAGGGAGAAACACCATATATTTT
CASSPTGTGRNTIYF
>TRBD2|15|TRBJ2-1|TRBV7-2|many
TGTGCCAGCAGCCCGGGACTAGCGGGGGCCAATGAGCAGTTCTTC
CASSPGLAGANEQFF
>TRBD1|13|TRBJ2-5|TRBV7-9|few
TGTGCCAGCACCCAGGGGGCGGCGGAGACCCAGTACTTC
CASTQGAAETQYF
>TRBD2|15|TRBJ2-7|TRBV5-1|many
TGCGCCAGCAGCTTTAGCAGCGGGGGGCCTTACGAGCAGTACTTC
CASSFSSGGPYEQYF
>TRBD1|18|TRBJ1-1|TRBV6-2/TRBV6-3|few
TGTGCCAGCAGTTACTATCCACCTCCCGACAGGGGAAGCACTGAAGCTTTCTTT
CASSYYPPPDRGSTEAFF
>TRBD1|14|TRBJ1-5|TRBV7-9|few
TGTGCCAGCAGCTTGACAGGGGGCGGTCAGCCCCAGCATTTT
CASSLTGGGQPQHF
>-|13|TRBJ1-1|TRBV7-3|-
TGTGCCAGCAGCTTAGGAACGGAAACTGAAGCTTTCTTT
CASSLGTETEAFF
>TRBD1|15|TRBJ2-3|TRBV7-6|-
TGTGCCAGCAGCTCACCGGGACAGGGAGGGGATACGCAGTATTTT
CASSSPGQGGDTQYF
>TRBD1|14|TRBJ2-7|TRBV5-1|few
TGCGCCAGCAGCTTGGGGACAGGGGTTTTCGAGCAGTACTTC
CASSLGTGVFEQYF
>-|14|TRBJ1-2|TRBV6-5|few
TGTGCCAGCAGTTACTCGAGGGGTGGCTATGGCTACACCTTC
CASSYSRGGYGYTF
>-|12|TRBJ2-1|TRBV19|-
TGTGCCAGTAGAAACTGGACTGATGAGCAGTTCTTC
CASRNWTDEQFF
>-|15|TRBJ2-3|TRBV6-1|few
TGTGCCAGCACCACAACCGTAGGGGAGGCAGATACGCAGTATTTT
CASTTTVGEADTQYF
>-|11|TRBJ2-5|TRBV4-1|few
TGCGCCAGCAGCCAAGCTGGGACCCAGTACTTC
CASSQAGTQYF
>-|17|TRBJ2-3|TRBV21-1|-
TGTGCCAGCAGCCCAACCCAGGCTAGCGGGGGTGGAGATACGCAGTATTTT
CASSPTQASGGGDTQYF
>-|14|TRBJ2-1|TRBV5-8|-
TGTGCCAGCAGCCGGGATCTGAATTACAATGAGCAGTTCTTC
CASSRDLNYNEQFF
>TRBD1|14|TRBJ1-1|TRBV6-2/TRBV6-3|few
TGTGCCAGCAGTTACTCGGGACAGGTCTCTGAAGCTTTCTTT
CASSYSGQVSEAFF
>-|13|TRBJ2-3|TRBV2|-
TGTGCCAGCCAGGGGCCGAACACAGATACGCAGTATTTT
CASQGPNTDTQYF
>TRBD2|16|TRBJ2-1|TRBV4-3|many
TGCGCCAGCAGCCAACTAGCGGGGGGGAATTACAATGAGCAGTTCTTC
CASSQLAGGNYNEQFF
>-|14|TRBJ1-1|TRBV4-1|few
TGCGCCAGCAGCCACGGGAGGGACAACACTGAAGCTTTCTTT
CASSHGRDNTEAFF
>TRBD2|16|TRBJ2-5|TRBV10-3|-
TGTGCCACCGTAGGTGGGGTAGCGGGAACCGGAGAGACCCAGTACTTC
CATVGGVAGTGETQYF
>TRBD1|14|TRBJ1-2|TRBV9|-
TGTGCCAGCAGCTCCACGACAGGGATCTATGGCTACACCTTC
CASSSTTGIYGYTF
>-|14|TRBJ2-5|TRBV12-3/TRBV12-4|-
TGTGCCAGCAGTTTTGGGCTAGCCCGAAGGACCCAGTACTTC
CASSFGLARRTQYF
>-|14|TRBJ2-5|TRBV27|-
TGTGCCAGCACCTCTTTGGGGGGAGAAGAGACCCAGTACTTC
CASTSLGGEETQYF
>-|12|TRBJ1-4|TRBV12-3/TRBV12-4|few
TGTGCCAGCAGTCCGGACGGAGCAAAACTGTTTTTT
CASSPDGAKLFF